This paragraph covers one T cell receptor (beta chain) sequence. Trimming cost V 2 bases and J 3 bases; bases outside gene matches: 13. This CDR3 region has 17 residues. Germline V CDR1 and CDR2: GTSNPN, SVGIG (reference sequence). The data are from a study of blood T cell repertoires in COVID-19. Study context: Sources were T cells, B-cell-depleted T cells, or PBMCs; the material itself was cDNA or gDNA.

TCRdb's table, derived via immunoSEQ multiplex PCR, lists solely in-frame clones and lacks some. The sample holds about 280,000 clones, about 83% seen once. Those who participated ranged in age from roughly 18 to 89 years and resided in 20 to 25 US areas. Cohort placement rested on clinical history that participants reported themselves. The sequenced material came from PBMCs or T cells enriched from blood (not recorded which). The receptor was derived from a woman aged 40-49 years who had recovered from COVID-19. The rearrangement links TRBV30 to TRBJ2-5, with 9 bases aligning to TRBD2. The CDR3 sequence is CAWSHWSGTSSKETQYF. The CDR3 nucleotides read TGTGCCTGGAGTCATTGGTCTGGGACTAGCAGTAAAGAGACCCAGTACTTC. Full variable domain (outside the CDR3, taken from reference TRBV30 and TRBJ2-5): SQTIHQWPATLVQPVGSPLSLECTVEGTSNPNLYWYRQAAGRGLQLLFYSVGIGQISSEVPQNLSASRPQDRQFILSSKKLLLSDSGFYLCAWSHWSGTSSKETQYFGPGTRLLVL.